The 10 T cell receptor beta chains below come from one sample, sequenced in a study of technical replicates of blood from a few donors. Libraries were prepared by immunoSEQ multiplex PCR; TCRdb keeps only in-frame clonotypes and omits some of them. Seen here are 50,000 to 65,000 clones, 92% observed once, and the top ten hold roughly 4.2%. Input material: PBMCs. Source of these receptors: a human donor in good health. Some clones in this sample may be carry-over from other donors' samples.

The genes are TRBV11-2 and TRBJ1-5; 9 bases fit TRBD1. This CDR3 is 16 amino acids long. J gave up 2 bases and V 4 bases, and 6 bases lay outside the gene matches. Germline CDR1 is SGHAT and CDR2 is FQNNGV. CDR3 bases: TGTGCCAGCAGCTATACAGGGGGCAAGGGCAATCAGCCCCAGCATTTT. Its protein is CASSYTGGKGNQPQHF.

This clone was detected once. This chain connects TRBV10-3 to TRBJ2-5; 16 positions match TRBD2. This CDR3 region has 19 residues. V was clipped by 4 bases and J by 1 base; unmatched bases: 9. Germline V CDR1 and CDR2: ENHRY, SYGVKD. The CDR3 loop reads CAISARGLAGGPSQETQYF. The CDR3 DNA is TGTGCCATCAGTGCCCGGGGACTAGCGGGAGGGCCCTCCCAAGAGACCCAGTACTTC.

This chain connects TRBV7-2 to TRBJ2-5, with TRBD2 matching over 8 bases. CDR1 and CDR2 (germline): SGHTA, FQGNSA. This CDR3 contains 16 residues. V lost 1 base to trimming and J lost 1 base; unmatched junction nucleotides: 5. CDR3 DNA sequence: TGTGCCAGCAGCTTAGGGTCGGGGGGGATCCAAGAGACCCAGTACTTC. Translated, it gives CASSLGSGGIQETQYF.

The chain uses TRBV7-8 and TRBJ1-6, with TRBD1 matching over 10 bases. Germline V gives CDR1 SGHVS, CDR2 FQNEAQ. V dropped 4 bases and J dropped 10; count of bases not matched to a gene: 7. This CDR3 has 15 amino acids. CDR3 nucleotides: TGTGCCAGCAGCTGGACAGGGGGTTGGGACTCACCCCTCCACTTT. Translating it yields CASSWTGGWDSPLHF.

This CDR3 is CASRGTGRSGNTIYF. CDR3 coding DNA: TGTGCCAGCAGGGGGACAGGGAGATCTGGAAACACCATATATTTT. The chain links TRBV6-1 to TRBJ1-3; 9 nucleotides line up with TRBD1. This CDR3 is 15 amino acids long. V shed 6 bases, J shed 1 base, and the junction held 4 bases outside the gene matches. Germline lookup yields CDR1 MNHNS and CDR2 SASEGT.

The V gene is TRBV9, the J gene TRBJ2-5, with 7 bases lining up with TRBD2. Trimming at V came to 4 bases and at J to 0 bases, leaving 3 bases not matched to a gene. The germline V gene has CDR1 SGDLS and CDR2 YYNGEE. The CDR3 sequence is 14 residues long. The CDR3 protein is CASSPRGNQETQYF. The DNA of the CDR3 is TGTGCCAGCAGCCCGCGGGGGAACCAAGAGACCCAGTACTTC.

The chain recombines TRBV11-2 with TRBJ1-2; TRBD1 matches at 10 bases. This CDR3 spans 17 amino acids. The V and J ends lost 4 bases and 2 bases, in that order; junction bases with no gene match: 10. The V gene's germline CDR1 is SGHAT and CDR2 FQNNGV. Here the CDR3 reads CASSSLRTGGINYGYTF. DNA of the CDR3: TGTGCCAGCAGCTCCCTCCGGACAGGGGGGATAAACTATGGCTACACCTTC.

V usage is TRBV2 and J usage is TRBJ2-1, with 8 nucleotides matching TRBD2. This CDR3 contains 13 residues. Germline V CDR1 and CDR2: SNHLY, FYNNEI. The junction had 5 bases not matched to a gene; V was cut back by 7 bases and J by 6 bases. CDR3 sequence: CASTSGTSNEQFF. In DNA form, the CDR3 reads TGTGCCAGCACCTCAGGGACTAGCAATGAGCAGTTCTTC.

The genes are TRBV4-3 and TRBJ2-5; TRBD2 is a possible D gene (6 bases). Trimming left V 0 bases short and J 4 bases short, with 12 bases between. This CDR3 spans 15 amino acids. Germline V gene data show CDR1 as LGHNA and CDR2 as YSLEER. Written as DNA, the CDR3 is TGCGCCAGCAGCCAAGACAGGGTGGGAGGAGAGACCCAGTACTTC. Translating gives CASSQDRVGGETQYF.

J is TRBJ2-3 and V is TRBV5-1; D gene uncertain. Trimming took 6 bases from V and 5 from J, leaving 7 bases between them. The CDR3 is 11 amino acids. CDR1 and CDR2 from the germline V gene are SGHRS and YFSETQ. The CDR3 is CASNGGDTQYF. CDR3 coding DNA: TGCGCCAGCAATGGCGGAGATACGCAGTATTTT.